The source of this T cell receptor beta chain is a study of T-cell reconstitution after alpha-beta-depleted transplantation in children. Study-level results: Surviving recipient cells, namely T cells and thymic progenitors, were the source of high day-60 TCRbeta diversity in some patients. Fresh T-cell production supplied most of the T-cell counts and diversity seen one year after transplant. There were reportedly several hundred expanded graft clones from which alpha-beta T cells came about two months after transplant.

This clonotype was recorded many times. What it recognizes is unknown. Germline V CDR1 and CDR2: SGHRS, YFSETQ. The J segment lost 3 bases and the V segment lost 6 bases, leaving 8 bases of the junction unmatched. The CDR3 has 16 residues. Unique molecular identifiers were incorporated into the prepared TCRbeta library. TCRdb independently ran MiXCR on the PCR reads; one entry per CDR3 protein. The repertoire holds about 70,000 distinct CDR3 sequences, with approximately 10% as singletons. The sample in question was PBMCs, obtained before TCRalphabeta/CD19-depleted stem cell transplant. The receptor's source is a boy aged 5-17 years with acute myeloid leukemia, due to receive a stem cell transplant. The rearrangement uses TRBV5-1 and TRBJ2-7; TRBD2 matches 14 bases. The DNA of the CDR3 is TGCGCCAGCACGGGGGGACTAGCGGGAGAAAACTACGAGCAGTACTTC. Amino acid sequence: CASTGGLAGENYEQYF.